The rows below give T cell receptor beta chains drawn from one sample of a study of blood T cell repertoires in COVID-19. TCRdb's copy holds only in-frame clones and misses some; the assay was immunoSEQ multiplex PCR. The sample shows some 270,000 clones, over 75% of them seen only once. The source material was peripheral blood. These receptors all come from a woman in her sixties or seventies with acute or convalescent COVID-19. Both conserved end residues are part of each CDR3. D genes are given only for firm matches. Clone size is not always given. Where it is, it says once, few, many or a class for expanded clones.

abundance: .; j_gene: TRBJ1-5; v_gene: TRBV18; d_gene: TRBD1; CDR3nt: TGTGCCAGCTCACACACGACAGGGCTTTGGCCCCAGCATTTT; CDR3aa: CASSHTTGLWPQHF
abundance: .; j_gene: TRBJ2-7; v_gene: TRBV15; d_gene: TRBD1; CDR3nt: TGTGCCACCAGCAGACAGGGGGCAAGCGAGCAGTACTTC; CDR3aa: CATSRQGASEQYF
abundance: .; j_gene: TRBJ2-7; v_gene: TRBV5-6; d_gene: TRBD1; CDR3nt: TGTGCCAGCAGCCCTCGACAGGGGGCCGTCGAGCAGTACTTC; CDR3aa: CASSPRQGAVEQYF
abundance: .; j_gene: TRBJ1-2; v_gene: TRBV11-2; d_gene: TRBD1; CDR3nt: TGTGCCAGCAGTCATTACGACAGGGACCATGGCTACACCTTC; CDR3aa: CASSHYDRDHGYTF
abundance: .; j_gene: TRBJ1-2; v_gene: TRBV19; d_gene: .; CDR3nt: TGTGCCAGTACCCCGGGACACGGCTATGGCTACACCTTC; CDR3aa: CASTPGHGYGYTF
abundance: .; j_gene: TRBJ1-2; v_gene: TRBV6-5; d_gene: TRBD1; CDR3nt: TGTGCCAGCAGTTACCATACCCCCGGACAGGTCTATGGCTACACCTTC; CDR3aa: CASSYHTPGQVYGYTF
abundance: .; j_gene: TRBJ1-2; v_gene: TRBV5-1; d_gene: TRBD1; CDR3nt: TGCGCCAGCAGCACGACAGGGCCTAACTATGGCTACACCTTC; CDR3aa: CASSTTGPNYGYTF
abundance: .; j_gene: TRBJ2-2; v_gene: TRBV7-9; d_gene: .; CDR3nt: TGTGCCAGCAGCTTAGGTCGGCAGGGCCCCGGGGAGCTGTTTTTT; CDR3aa: CASSLGRQGPGELFF
abundance: .; j_gene: TRBJ1-6; v_gene: TRBV23-1; d_gene: .; CDR3nt: TGCGCCAGCAGTCCGGGATTCTACTCACCCCTCCACTTT; CDR3aa: CASSPGFYSPLHF
abundance: few; j_gene: TRBJ2-1; v_gene: TRBV9; d_gene: TRBD2; CDR3nt: TGTGCCAGCAGCGTAGAGGACGGGGGGTACAATGAGCAGTTCTTC; CDR3aa: CASSVEDGGYNEQFF
abundance: few; j_gene: TRBJ2-7; v_gene: TRBV5-4; d_gene: TRBD2; CDR3nt: TGTGCCAGCAGCTTGGACGGACTAGCAGCGTACGAGCAGTACTTC; CDR3aa: CASSLDGLAAYEQYF
abundance: once; j_gene: TRBJ1-4; v_gene: TRBV5-1; d_gene: TRBD1; CDR3nt: TGCGCCAGCAGAGACAGGGGTAATGAAAAACTGTTTTTT; CDR3aa: CASRDRGNEKLFF
abundance: .; j_gene: TRBJ1-1; v_gene: TRBV6-5; d_gene: .; CDR3nt: TGTGCCAGCAGTTACTCCGCGGGGAACACTGAAGCTTTCTTT; CDR3aa: CASSYSAGNTEAFF
abundance: few; j_gene: TRBJ1-2; v_gene: TRBV15; d_gene: .; CDR3nt: TGTGCCACCAGCAGAGACGGGTATGGCTACACCTTC; CDR3aa: CATSRDGYGYTF
abundance: .; j_gene: TRBJ2-7; v_gene: TRBV28; d_gene: .; CDR3nt: TGTGCCAGCAGTGCTGGCCAGTACGAGCAGTACTTC; CDR3aa: CASSAGQYEQYF
abundance: .; j_gene: TRBJ2-2; v_gene: TRBV28; d_gene: TRBD2; CDR3nt: TGTGCCAGCAGAGCGGGGGGGGCGGCCGGGGAGCTGTTTTTT; CDR3aa: CASRAGGAAGELFF
abundance: few; j_gene: TRBJ1-6; v_gene: TRBV3-1/TRBV3-2; d_gene: .; CDR3nt: TGTGCCAGCAGCCAAGCGGCCACTACCTATAATTCACCCCTCCACTTT; CDR3aa: CASSQAATTYNSPLHF
abundance: .; j_gene: TRBJ1-1; v_gene: TRBV18; d_gene: .; CDR3nt: TGTGCCAGCTCACCACCGGGGATCAGGGACACTGAAGCTTTCTTT; CDR3aa: CASSPPGIRDTEAFF
abundance: .; j_gene: TRBJ2-7; v_gene: TRBV7-2; d_gene: TRBD2; CDR3nt: TGTGCCAGCAGCCTACTAGCGGGGTATGAGCAGTACTTC; CDR3aa: CASSLLAGYEQYF
abundance: .; j_gene: TRBJ2-2; v_gene: TRBV5-1; d_gene: .; CDR3nt: TGCGCCAGCAGCTTGACAGGGCTTAACACCGGGGAGCTGTTTTTT; CDR3aa: CASSLTGLNTGELFF
abundance: .; j_gene: TRBJ2-3; v_gene: TRBV15; d_gene: .; CDR3nt: TGTGCCACCAGCAGGCGGCCTTGGGATACGCAGTATTTT; CDR3aa: CATSRRPWDTQYF
abundance: .; j_gene: TRBJ1-2; v_gene: TRBV5-5; d_gene: TRBD1; CDR3nt: TGTGCCAGCAGCCTGACAGGGGCGTATGGCTACACCTTC; CDR3aa: CASSLTGAYGYTF
abundance: once; j_gene: TRBJ1-1; v_gene: TRBV18; d_gene: TRBD1; CDR3nt: TGTGCCAGCTCACCACAGACAGGGGCTGAAGCTTTCTTT; CDR3aa: CASSPQTGAEAFF
abundance: .; j_gene: TRBJ1-2; v_gene: TRBV18; d_gene: TRBD1; CDR3nt: TGTGCCAGCTCACCACCGACAGGGGACGTACGGTATGGCTACACCTTC; CDR3aa: CASSPPTGDVRYGYTF
abundance: few; j_gene: TRBJ1-2; v_gene: TRBV5-6; d_gene: .; CDR3nt: TGTGCCAGCAGCTTGGGACAGGCTGGCTACACCTTC; CDR3aa: CASSLGQAGYTF
abundance: .; j_gene: TRBJ1-1; v_gene: TRBV14; d_gene: .; CDR3nt: TGTGCCAGCAGCCCCCGACAGGCGGCTAACACTGAAGCTTTCTTT; CDR3aa: CASSPRQAANTEAFF
abundance: .; j_gene: TRBJ2-1; v_gene: TRBV20-1; d_gene: .; CDR3nt: TGCAGTGCTAGTTTGCCCCGAGGTGAGCAGTTCTTC; CDR3aa: CSASLPRGEQFF
abundance: .; j_gene: TRBJ1-1; v_gene: TRBV29-1; d_gene: .; CDR3nt: TGCAGCGTTGATCAGGGATTGAACACTGAAGCTTTCTTT; CDR3aa: CSVDQGLNTEAFF
abundance: .; j_gene: TRBJ1-1; v_gene: TRBV27; d_gene: .; CDR3nt: TGTGCCAGCAGTTTAGGCCGAGGGGGAAGGACTGAAGCTTTCTTT; CDR3aa: CASSLGRGGRTEAFF
abundance: .; j_gene: TRBJ1-5; v_gene: TRBV7-3; d_gene: TRBD1; CDR3nt: TGTGCCAGCAGCCCCCTCTTATCAGGGGGCGCTGGGAGCAATCAGCCCCAGCATTTT; CDR3aa: CASSPLLSGGAGSNQPQHF
abundance: .; j_gene: TRBJ1-5; v_gene: TRBV28; d_gene: TRBD1; CDR3nt: TGTGCCAGCAGTTCTCGACAGGGCGGTCAGCCCCAGCATTTT; CDR3aa: CASSSRQGGQPQHF
abundance: .; j_gene: TRBJ1-2; v_gene: TRBV19; d_gene: TRBD1; CDR3nt: TGTGCCAGTCGCCCTCACAGGGGCTATGGCTACACCTTC; CDR3aa: CASRPHRGYGYTF
abundance: once; j_gene: TRBJ1-5; v_gene: TRBV30; d_gene: .; CDR3nt: TGTGCCTGGAGTGGAGGCGTCAATCAGCCCCAGCATTTT; CDR3aa: CAWSGGVNQPQHF
abundance: .; j_gene: TRBJ2-1; v_gene: TRBV10-1; d_gene: TRBD2; CDR3nt: TGCGCCAGCAGACGCGGGGGGGCCGATGAGCAGTTCTTC; CDR3aa: CASRRGGADEQFF
abundance: .; j_gene: TRBJ1-2; v_gene: TRBV27; d_gene: .; CDR3nt: TGTGCCAGCGGCGGCCCGTATGGCTACACCTTC; CDR3aa: CASGGPYGYTF
abundance: .; j_gene: TRBJ2-4; v_gene: TRBV5-4; d_gene: .; CDR3nt: TGTGCCAGCAGCCCCTCGCCTAGCGCGGGGATACGAGCCAAAAACATTCAGTACTTC; CDR3aa: CASSPSPSAGIRAKNIQYF
abundance: once; j_gene: TRBJ2-7; v_gene: TRBV5-1; d_gene: .; CDR3nt: TGCGCCAGCAGCCGCACGGGCGGGAACGAGCAGTACTTC; CDR3aa: CASSRTGGNEQYF
abundance: few; j_gene: TRBJ1-4; v_gene: TRBV2; d_gene: TRBD1; CDR3nt: TGTGCCAGCAGTCCCGGGACAGGGGACGAAAAACTGTTTTTT; CDR3aa: CASSPGTGDEKLFF
abundance: .; j_gene: TRBJ2-2; v_gene: TRBV6-5; d_gene: TRBD2; CDR3nt: TGTGCCAGCAGGGTAGCGGGGGTGAACACCGGGGAGCTGTTTTTT; CDR3aa: CASRVAGVNTGELFF
abundance: .; j_gene: TRBJ1-1; v_gene: TRBV3-1/TRBV3-2; d_gene: .; CDR3nt: TGTGCCAGCAGCCCTCTTGGTAAAGCGGCTTTCTTT; CDR3aa: CASSPLGKAAFF
abundance: .; j_gene: TRBJ1-2; v_gene: TRBV6-6; d_gene: .; CDR3nt: TGTGCCAGCAGTCCGTCCGGGAGAGGGATTAACTATGGCTACACCTTC; CDR3aa: CASSPSGRGINYGYTF